The text below deals with one TCR beta chain. The germline V gene has CDR1 SNHLY and CDR2 FYNNEI. The CDR3 sequence is 12 residues long. V lost 7 bases to trimming and J lost 6 bases; unmatched junction nucleotides: 6. The sample belongs to a study of blood T cell repertoires in COVID-19. Study context: In each case, the material was cDNA or gDNA derived from T cells, B-cell-depleted T cells, or PBMCs.

Sequencing was performed with immunoSEQ multiplex PCR; in TCRdb, only in-frame clones are kept and a portion is missing. Among fewer than 25,000 clones, 80% to 90% were seen once, and the ten largest hold roughly 25%. Sequencing input: peripheral blood. The TCR originated in a human donor with active COVID-19. The donor label of this sample is uncertain. The rearrangement joins TRBV2 to TRBJ2-7, with 7 bases aligning to TRBD2. The CDR3 DNA follows: TGTGCCAGCATGGCTAGCGGAGGCGAGCAGTACTTC. It is translated as CASMASGGEQYF.